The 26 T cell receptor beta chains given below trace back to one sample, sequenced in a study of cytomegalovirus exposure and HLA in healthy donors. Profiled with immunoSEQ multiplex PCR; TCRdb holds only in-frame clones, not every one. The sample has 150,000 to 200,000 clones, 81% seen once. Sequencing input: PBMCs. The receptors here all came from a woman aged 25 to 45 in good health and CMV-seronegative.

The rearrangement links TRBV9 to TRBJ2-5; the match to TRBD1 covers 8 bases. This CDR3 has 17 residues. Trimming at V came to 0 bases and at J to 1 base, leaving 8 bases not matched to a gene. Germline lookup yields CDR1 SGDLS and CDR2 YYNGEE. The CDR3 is CASSVGQGAYFQETQYF. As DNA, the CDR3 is TGTGCCAGCAGCGTAGGTCAGGGGGCCTACTTCCAAGAGACCCAGTACTTC. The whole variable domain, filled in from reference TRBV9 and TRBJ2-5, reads DSGVTQTPKHLITATGQRVTLRCSPRSGDLSVYWYQQSLDQGLQFLIQYYNGEERAKGNILERFSAQQFPDLHSELNLSSLELGDSALYFCASSVGQGAYFQETQYFGPGTRLLVL.

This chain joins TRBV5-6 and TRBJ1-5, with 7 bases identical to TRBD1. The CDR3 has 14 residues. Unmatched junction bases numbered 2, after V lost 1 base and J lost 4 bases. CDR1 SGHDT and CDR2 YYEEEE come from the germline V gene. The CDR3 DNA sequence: TGTGCCAGCAGCTTGACAGGGGATAATCAGCCCCAGCATTTT. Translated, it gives CASSLTGDNQPQHF.

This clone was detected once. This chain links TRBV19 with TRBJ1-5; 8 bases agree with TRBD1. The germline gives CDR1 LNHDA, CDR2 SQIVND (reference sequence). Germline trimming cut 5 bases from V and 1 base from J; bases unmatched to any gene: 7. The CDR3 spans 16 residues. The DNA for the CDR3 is TGTGCCAGTAGTCCCCCAGGGGGCCCGAGCAATCAGCCCCAGCATTTT. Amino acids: CASSPPGGPSNQPQHF.

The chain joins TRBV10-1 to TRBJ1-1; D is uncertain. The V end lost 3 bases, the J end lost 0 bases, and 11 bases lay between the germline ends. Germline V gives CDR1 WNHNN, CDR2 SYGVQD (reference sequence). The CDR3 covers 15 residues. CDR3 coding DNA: TGCGCCAGCAGTGAATCCAGGATCATGAACACTGAAGCTTTCTTT. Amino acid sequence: CASSESRIMNTEAFF.

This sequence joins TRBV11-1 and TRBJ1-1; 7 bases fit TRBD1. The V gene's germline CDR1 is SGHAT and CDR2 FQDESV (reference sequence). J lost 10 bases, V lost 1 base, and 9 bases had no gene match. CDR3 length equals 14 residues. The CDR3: CASSLEGRGTGAFF. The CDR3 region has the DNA TGTGCCAGCAGCTTAGAGGGCAGGGGGACCGGAGCTTTCTTT.

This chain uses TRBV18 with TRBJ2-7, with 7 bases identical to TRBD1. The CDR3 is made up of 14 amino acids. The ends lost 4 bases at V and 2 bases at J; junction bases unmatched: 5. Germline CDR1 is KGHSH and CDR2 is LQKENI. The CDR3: CASSQGQPPYEQYF. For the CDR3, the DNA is TGTGCCAGCTCACAGGGACAGCCACCCTACGAGCAGTACTTC.

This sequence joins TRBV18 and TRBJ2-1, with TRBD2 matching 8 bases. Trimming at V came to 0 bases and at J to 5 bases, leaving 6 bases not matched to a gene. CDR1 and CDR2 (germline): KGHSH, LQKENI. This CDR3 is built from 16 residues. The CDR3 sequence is CASSPPGRGANNEQFF. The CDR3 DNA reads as TGTGCCAGCTCACCACCCGGGCGGGGGGCTAACAATGAGCAGTTCTTC.

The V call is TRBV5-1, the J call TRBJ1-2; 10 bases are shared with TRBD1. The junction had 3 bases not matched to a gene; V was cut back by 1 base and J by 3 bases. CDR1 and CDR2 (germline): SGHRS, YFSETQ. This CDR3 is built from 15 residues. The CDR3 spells CASSLFGQGDYGYTF. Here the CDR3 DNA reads TGCGCCAGCAGCTTGTTTGGACAGGGGGACTATGGCTACACCTTC. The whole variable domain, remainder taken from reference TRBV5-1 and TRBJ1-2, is KAGVTQTPRYLIKTRGQQVTLSCSPISGHRSVSWYQQTPGQGLQFLFEYFSETQRNKGNFPGRFSGRQFSNSRSEMNVSTLELGDSALYLCASSLFGQGDYGYTFGSGTRLTVV.

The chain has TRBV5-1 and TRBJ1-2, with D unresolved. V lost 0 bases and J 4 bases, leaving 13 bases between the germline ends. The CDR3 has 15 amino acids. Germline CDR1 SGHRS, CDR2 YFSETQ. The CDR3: CASSLEAKRGYGYTF. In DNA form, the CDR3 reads TGCGCCAGCAGCTTGGAGGCCAAACGGGGCTATGGCTACACCTTC.

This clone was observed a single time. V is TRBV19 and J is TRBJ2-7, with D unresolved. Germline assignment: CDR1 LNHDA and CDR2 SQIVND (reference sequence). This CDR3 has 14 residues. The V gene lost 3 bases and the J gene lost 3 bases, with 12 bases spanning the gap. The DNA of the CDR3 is TGTGCCAGTAGTATCGCAAGACACCGCTACGAGCAGTACTTC. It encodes CASSIARHRYEQYF.

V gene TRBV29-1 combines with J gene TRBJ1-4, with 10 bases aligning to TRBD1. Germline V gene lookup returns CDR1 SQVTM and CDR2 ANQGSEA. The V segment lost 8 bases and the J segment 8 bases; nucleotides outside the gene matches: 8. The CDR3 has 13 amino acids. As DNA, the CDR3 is TGCAGCTCCCGTTCGGGACAGGGGGAAAAACTGTTTTTT. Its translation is CSSRSGQGEKLFF. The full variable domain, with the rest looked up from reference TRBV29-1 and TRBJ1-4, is SAVISQKPSRDICQRGTSLTIQCQVDSQVTMMFWYRQQPGQSLTLIATANQGSEATYESGFVIDKFPISRPNLTFSTLTVSNMSPEDSSIYLCSSRSGQGEKLFFGSGTQLSVL.

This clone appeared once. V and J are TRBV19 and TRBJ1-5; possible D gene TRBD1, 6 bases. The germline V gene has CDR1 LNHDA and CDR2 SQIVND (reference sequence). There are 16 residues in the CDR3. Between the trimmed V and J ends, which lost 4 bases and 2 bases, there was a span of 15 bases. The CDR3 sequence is CASSKRQAQGNQPQHF. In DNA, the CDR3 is TGTGCCAGTAGTAAGAGACAGGCCCAAGGCAATCAGCCCCAGCATTTT. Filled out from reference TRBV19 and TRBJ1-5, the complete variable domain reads DGGITQSPKYLFRKEGQNVTLSCEQNLNHDAMYWYRQDPGQGLRLIYYSQIVNDFQKGDIAEGYSVSREKKESFPLTVTSAQKNPTAFYLCASSKRQAQGNQPQHFGDGTRLSIL.

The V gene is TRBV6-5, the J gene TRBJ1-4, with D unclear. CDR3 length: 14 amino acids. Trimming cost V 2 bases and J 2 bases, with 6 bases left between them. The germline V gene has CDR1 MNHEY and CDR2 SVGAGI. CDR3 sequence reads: CASSYGRTNEKLFF. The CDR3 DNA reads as TGTGCCAGCAGTTACGGGAGGACTAATGAAAAACTGTTTTTT.

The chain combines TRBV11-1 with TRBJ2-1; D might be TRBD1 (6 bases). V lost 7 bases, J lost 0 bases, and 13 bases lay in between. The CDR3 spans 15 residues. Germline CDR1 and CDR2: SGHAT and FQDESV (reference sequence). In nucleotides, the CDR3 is TGTGCCAGCATGAACGACAGGAGCTCCTACAATGAGCAGTTCTTC. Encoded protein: CASMNDRSSYNEQFF.

CDR3 loop: CASSVDRGHIQYF. The CDR3 DNA sequence: TGTGCCAGTAGTGTGGACAGGGGGCACATTCAGTACTTC. This chain joins TRBV19 and TRBJ2-4; 11 positions agree with TRBD1. Germline loops: CDR1 LNHDA, CDR2 SQIVND (reference sequence). The CDR3 extends over 13 amino acids. Losses at the gene ends were 5 bases for V and 8 bases for J; bases not matched to a gene: 2.

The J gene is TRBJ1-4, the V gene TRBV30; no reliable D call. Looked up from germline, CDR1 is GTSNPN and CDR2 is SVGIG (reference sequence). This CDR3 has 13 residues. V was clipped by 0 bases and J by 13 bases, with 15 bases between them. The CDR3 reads CAWSVHFRQGLFF. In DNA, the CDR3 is TGTGCCTGGAGTGTACATTTCCGACAAGGACTGTTTTTT. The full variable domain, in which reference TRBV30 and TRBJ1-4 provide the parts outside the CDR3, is SQTIHQWPATLVQPVGSPLSLECTVEGTSNPNLYWYRQAAGRGLQLLFYSVGIGQISSEVPQNLSASRPQDRQFILSSKKLLLSDSGFYLCAWSVHFRQGLFFGSGTQLSVL.

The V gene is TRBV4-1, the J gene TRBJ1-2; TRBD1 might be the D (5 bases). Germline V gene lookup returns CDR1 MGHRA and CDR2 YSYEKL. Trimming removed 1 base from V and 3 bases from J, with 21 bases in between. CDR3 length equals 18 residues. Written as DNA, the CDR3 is TGCGCCAGCAGCCAAGTTTACTCCGGGACTTCGTCGGACTATGGCTACACCTTC. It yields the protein CASSQVYSGTSSDYGYTF.

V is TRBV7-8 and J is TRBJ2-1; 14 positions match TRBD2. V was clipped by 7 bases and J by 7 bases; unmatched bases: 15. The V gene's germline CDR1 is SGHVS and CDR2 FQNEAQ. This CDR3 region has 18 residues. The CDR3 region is CASIPLGTSGSTGNEQFF. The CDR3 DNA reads TGTGCCAGCATCCCCCTGGGGACTAGCGGGAGTACGGGGAATGAGCAGTTCTTC.

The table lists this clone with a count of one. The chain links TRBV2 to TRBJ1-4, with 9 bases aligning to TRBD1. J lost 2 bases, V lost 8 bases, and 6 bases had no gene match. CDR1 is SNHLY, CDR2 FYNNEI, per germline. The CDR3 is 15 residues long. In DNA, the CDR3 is TGTGCCAGCGGGTTACAGGGGGCTACTAATGAAAAACTGTTTTTT. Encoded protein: CASGLQGATNEKLFF.

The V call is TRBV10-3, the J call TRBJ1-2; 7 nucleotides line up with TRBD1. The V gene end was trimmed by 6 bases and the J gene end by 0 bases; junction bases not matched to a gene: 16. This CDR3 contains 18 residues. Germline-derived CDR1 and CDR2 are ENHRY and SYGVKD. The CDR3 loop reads CAISAPPQGPEANYGYTF. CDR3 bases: TGTGCCATCAGCGCTCCCCCACAGGGGCCCGAAGCTAACTATGGCTACACCTTC.

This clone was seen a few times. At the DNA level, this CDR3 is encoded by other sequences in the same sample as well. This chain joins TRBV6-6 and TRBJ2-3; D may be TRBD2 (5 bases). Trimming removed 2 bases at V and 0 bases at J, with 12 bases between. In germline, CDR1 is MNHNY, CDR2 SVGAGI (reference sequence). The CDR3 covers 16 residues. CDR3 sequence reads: CASSYGLASSTDTQYF. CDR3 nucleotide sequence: TGTGCCAGCAGTTACGGGCTAGCTTCTAGCACAGATACGCAGTATTTT.

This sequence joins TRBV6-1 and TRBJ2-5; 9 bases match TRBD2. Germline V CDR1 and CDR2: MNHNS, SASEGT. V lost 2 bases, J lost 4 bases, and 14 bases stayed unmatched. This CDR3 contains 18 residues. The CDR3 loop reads CASSELLGSSGISETQYF. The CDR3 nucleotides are TGTGCCAGCAGTGAACTCCTAGGGTCTAGCGGGATATCAGAGACCCAGTACTTC.

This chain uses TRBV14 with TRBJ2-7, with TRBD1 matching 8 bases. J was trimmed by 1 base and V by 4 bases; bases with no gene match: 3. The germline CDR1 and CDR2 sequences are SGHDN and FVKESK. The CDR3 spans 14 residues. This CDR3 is CASSRDRMSYEQYF. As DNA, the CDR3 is TGTGCCAGCAGCCGGGACAGGATGTCCTACGAGCAGTACTTC.

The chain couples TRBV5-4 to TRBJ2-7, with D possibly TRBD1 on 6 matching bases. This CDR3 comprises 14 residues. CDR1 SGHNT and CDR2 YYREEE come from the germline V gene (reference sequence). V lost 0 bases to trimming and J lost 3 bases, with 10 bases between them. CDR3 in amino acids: CASSLAGTNYEQYF. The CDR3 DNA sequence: TGTGCCAGCAGCTTGGCGGGGACAAACTACGAGCAGTACTTC.

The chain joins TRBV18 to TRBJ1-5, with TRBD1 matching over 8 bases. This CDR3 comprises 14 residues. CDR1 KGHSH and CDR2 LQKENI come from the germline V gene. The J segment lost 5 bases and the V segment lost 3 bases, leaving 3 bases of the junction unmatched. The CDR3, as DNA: TGTGCCAGCTCACCGGACAGGGAATATCAGCCCCAGCATTTT. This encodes CASSPDREYQPQHF. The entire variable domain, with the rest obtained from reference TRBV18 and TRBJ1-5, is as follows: NAGVMQNPRHLVRRRGQEARLRCSPMKGHSHVYWYRQLPEEGLKFMVYLQKENIIDESGMPKERFSAEFPKEGPSILRIQQVVRGDSAAYFCASSPDREYQPQHFGDGTRLSIL.

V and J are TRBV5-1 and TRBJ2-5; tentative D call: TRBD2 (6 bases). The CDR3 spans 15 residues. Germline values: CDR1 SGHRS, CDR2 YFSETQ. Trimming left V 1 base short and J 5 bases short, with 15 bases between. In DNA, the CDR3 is TGCGCCAGCAGCTTGACGGGAGAGGTTGGGGAGACCCAGTACTTC. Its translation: CASSLTGEVGETQYF.